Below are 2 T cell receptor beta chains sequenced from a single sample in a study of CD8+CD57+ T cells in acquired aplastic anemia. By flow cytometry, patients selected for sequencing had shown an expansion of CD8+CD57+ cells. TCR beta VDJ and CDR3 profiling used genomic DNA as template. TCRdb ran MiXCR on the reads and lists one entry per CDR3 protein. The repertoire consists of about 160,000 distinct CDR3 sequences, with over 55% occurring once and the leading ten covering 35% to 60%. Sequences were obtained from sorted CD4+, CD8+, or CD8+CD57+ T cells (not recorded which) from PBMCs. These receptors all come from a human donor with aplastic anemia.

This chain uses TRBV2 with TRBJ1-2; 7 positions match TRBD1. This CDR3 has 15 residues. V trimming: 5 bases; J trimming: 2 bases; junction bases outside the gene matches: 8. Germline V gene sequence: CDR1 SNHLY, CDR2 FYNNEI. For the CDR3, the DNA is TGTGCCAGCAGTCTTCGACAGGGTGAAAACTATGGCTACACCTTC. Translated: CASSLRQGENYGYTF.

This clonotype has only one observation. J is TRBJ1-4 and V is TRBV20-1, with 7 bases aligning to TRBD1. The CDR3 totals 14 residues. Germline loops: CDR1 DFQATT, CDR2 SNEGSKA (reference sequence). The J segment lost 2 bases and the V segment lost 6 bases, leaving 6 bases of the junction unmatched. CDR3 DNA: TGCAGTGCCTTCACGACAGGGACTAATGAAAAACTGTTTTTT. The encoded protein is CSAFTTGTNEKLFF.